This T cell receptor beta chain was sequenced during a study of OX40 agonist ivuxolimab in advanced cancers. Findings and limits, study-wide: Averaged across samples, CD8+ T cells carried more expanded clones than CD4+ did. The specificity for antigen of the expanded peripheral T cells was not determined.

Concerning this clone: Its antigen remains unknown.

Profiling relied on immunoSEQ multiplex PCR, and the TCRdb table lists in-frame clones only, not all of them. The sample has fewer than 55,000 clones; around nine tenths are singletons. With 2 bases removed from V and 0 bases from J, the gap between germline ends came to 13 bases. Germline V gene sequence: CDR1 SGDLS, CDR2 YYNGEE. This CDR3 comprises 16 residues. This sequence originates from an adult with an advanced solid tumor such as melanoma, head and neck, liver or kidney cancer. The sample in question was CD4+ or CD8+ T cells sorted from blood, obtained in a trial of the OX40 agonist ivuxolimab. The V and J genes are TRBV9 and TRBJ2-3; D call uncertain. The CDR3, as DNA: TGTGCCAGCAGCGTCGGCCTCTCCCTTAGCACAGATACGCAGTATTTT. Its protein is CASSVGLSLSTDTQYF.